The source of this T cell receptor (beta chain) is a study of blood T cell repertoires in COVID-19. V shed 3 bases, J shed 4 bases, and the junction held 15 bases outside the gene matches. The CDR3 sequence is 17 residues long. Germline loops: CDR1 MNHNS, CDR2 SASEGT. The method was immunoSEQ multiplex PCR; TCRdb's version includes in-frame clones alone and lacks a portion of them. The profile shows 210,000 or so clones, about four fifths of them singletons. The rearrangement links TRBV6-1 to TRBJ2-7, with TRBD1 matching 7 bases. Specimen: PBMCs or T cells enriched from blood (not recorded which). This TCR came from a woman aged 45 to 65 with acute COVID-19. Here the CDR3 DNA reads TGTGCCAGCAGTGAGTGGACTTCACAGGGGTCTGCATACGAGCAGTACTTC. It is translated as CASSEWTSQGSAYEQYF.